Presented here are 7 T cell receptor beta chains from one specimen sequenced in a study of cytomegalovirus exposure and HLA in healthy donors. PCR involved 60 Vbeta and 13 Jbeta primers. Produced via immunoSEQ multiplex PCR; TCRdb's table is partial and in-frame only. This table holds more than 95,000 clones. Sequencing used PBMCs. These TCRs come from a man aged 18 to 29 in good health and CMV-seronegative.

The V call is TRBV2, the J call TRBJ2-7; perhaps TRBD2 as D (5 bases). This CDR3 has 14 amino acids. V lost 0 bases, J lost 2 bases, and 8 bases lay in between. Per germline, CDR1 SNHLY and CDR2 FYNNEI. Written as DNA, the CDR3 is TGTGCCAGCAGTGAAGCAGAGGGCGCCTACGAGCAGTACTTC. Translating it yields CASSEAEGAYEQYF.

This chain links TRBV18 with TRBJ2-3, with D unclear. This CDR3 contains 17 residues. V was cut by 1 base and J by 2 bases, with 16 bases left in between. Germline V CDR1 and CDR2: KGHSH, LQKENI. The CDR3 spells CASSPLRSQVSTDTQYF. CDR3 nucleotides: TGTGCCAGCTCACCACTCAGGTCCCAGGTCTCCACAGATACGCAGTATTTT.

The CDR3 reads CASSDNRGPASYEQYF. For the CDR3, the DNA is TGTGCCAGCAGCGATAACCGCGGTCCCGCCTCCTACGAGCAGTACTTC. This rearrangement joins TRBV5-5 to TRBJ2-7; unclear D gene. V was pared by 4 bases and J by 0 bases, with 17 bases between. The CDR3 consists of 16 residues. Germline CDR1 and CDR2: SGHKS and YYEKEE (reference sequence).

V gene TRBV28 combines with J gene TRBJ1-3; 10 bases are shared with TRBD1. The CDR3 extends over 14 amino acids. CDR1 and CDR2 from the germline V gene are MDHEN and SYDVKM. Losses at the gene ends were 2 bases for V and 8 bases for J; bases not matched to a gene: 3. In DNA, the CDR3 is TGTGCCAGCAGTTTAACCGGGACAGGGGACACCATATATTTT. It encodes CASSLTGTGDTIYF.

V gene TRBV7-9 combines with J gene TRBJ2-7; D is ambiguous. CDR1 and CDR2 from the germline V gene are SEHNR and FQNEAQ (reference sequence). V shed 5 bases and J shed 3 bases, with 5 bases lying between them. This CDR3 spans 11 amino acids. CDR3: CASSPYYEQYF. CDR3 DNA sequence: TGTGCCAGCAGCCCTTACTACGAGCAGTACTTC. Supplemented by reference TRBV7-9 and TRBJ2-7, the full variable domain reads DTGVSQNPRHKITKRGQNVTFRCDPISEHNRLYWYRQTLGQGPEFLTYFQNEAQLEKSRLLSDRFSAERPKGSFSTLEIQRTEQGDSAMYLCASSPYYEQYFGPGTRLTVT.

The gene calls are TRBV5-6 and TRBJ1-2; 11 bases map to TRBD1. Per germline, CDR1 SGHDT and CDR2 YYEEEE. V lost 0 bases and J lost 8; bases outside the gene matches: 9. This CDR3 is built from 16 residues. The CDR3 reads CASSLVPGQGAEGYTF. CDR3 coding DNA: TGTGCCAGCAGCTTGGTCCCTGGACAGGGGGCGGAAGGCTACACCTTC.

V and J are TRBV6-1 and TRBJ1-1; weak D call: TRBD1 (6 bases). CDR1 is MNHNS and CDR2 is SASEGT in the germline V gene. This CDR3 has 13 residues. V was shortened by 6 bases and J by 4 bases, with 12 bases between the two germline ends. CDR3 DNA sequence: TGTGCCAGCAGGGGACATCCCTTCACTGAAGCTTTCTTT. This codes for CASRGHPFTEAFF.